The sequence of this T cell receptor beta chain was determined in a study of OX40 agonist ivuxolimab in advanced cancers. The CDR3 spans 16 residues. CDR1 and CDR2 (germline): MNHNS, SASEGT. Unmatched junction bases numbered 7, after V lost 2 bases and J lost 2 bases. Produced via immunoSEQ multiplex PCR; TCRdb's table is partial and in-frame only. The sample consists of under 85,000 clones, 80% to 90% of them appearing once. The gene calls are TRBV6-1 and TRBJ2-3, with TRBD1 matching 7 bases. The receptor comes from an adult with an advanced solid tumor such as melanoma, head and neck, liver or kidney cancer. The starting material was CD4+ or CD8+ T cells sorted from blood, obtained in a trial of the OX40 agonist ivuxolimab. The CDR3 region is CASSERQGWDTDTQYF. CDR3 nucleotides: TGTGCCAGCAGTGAACGACAGGGTTGGGACACAGATACGCAGTATTTT.